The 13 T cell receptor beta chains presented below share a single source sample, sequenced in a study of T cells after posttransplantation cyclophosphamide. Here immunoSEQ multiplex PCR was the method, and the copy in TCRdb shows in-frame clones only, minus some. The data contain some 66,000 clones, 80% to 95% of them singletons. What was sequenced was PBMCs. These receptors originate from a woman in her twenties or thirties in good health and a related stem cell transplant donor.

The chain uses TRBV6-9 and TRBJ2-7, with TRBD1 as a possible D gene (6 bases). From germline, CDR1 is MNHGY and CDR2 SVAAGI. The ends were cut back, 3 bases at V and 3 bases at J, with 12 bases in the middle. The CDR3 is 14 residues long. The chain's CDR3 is CASSYPQGNYEQYF. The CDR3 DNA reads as TGTGCCAGCAGTTACCCACAGGGCAACTACGAGCAGTACTTC.

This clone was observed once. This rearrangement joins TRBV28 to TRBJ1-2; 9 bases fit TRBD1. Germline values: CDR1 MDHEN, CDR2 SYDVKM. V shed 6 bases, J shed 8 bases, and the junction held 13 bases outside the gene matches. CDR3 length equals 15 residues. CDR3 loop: CASSLPIDRGTGYTF. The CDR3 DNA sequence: TGTGCCAGCAGCCTACCGATTGACAGGGGGACCGGCTACACCTTC.

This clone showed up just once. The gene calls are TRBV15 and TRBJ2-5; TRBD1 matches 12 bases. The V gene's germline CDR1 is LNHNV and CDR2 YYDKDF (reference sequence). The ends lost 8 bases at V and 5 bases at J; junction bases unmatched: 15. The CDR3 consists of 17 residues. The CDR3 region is CATGRDRGPLGGETQYF. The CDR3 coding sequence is TGTGCCACCGGTCGGGACAGGGGGCCTTTGGGTGGGGAGACCCAGTACTTC.

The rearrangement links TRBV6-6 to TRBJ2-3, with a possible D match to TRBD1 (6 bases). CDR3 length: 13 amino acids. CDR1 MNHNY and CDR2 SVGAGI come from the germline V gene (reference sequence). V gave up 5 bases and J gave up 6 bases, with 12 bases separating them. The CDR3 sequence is CASSPSGEDTQYF. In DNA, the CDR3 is TGTGCCAGCAGTCCCTCAGGGGAGGATACGCAGTATTTT.

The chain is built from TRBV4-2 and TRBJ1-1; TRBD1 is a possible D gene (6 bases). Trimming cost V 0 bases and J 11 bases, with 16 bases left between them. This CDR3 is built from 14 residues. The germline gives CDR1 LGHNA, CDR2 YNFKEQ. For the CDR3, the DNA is TGTGCCAGCAGCCAAGATCCCCGGGGGCGGATGGCTTTCTTT. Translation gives CASSQDPRGRMAFF.

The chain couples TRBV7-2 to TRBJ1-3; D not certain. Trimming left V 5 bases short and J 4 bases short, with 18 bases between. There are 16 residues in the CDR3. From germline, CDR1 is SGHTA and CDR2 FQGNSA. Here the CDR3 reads CASSLNPGGGGNTIYF. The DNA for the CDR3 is TGTGCCAGCAGCCTCAACCCGGGAGGTGGAGGAAACACCATATATTTT. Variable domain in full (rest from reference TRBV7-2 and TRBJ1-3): GAGVSQSPSNKVTEKGKDVELRCDPISGHTALYWYRQSLGQGLEFLIYFQGNSAPDKSGLPSDRFSAERTGGSVSTLTIQRTQQEDSAVYLCASSLNPGGGGNTIYFGEGSWLTVV.

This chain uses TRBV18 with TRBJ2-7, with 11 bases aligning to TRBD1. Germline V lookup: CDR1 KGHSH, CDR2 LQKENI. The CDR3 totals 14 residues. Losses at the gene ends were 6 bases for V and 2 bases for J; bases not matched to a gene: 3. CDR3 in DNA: TGTGCCAGCTCTGAGGGACAGGGGGCCTACGAGCAGTACTTC. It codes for CASSEGQGAYEQYF.

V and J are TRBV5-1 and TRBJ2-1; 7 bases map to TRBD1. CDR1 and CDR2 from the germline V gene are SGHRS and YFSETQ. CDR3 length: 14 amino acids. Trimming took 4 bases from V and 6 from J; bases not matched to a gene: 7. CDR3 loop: CASSKGASGNEQFF. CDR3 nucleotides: TGCGCCAGCAGCAAGGGGGCGTCGGGCAATGAGCAGTTCTTC.

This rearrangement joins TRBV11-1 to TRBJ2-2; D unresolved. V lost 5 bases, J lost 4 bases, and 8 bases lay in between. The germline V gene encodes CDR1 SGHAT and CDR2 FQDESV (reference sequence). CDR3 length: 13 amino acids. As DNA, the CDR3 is TGTGCCAGCAGCAAAGAAGGCACCGGGGAGCTGTTTTTT. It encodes CASSKEGTGELFF.

DNA for the CDR3: TGTGCCAGTAGTATTGGCCTAGGGACCTATGGCTACACCTTC. Its translation: CASSIGLGTYGYTF. This chain links TRBV19 with TRBJ1-2, with D perhaps TRBD1 (5 bases). The CDR3 runs to 14 residues. The germline gives CDR1 LNHDA, CDR2 SQIVND (reference sequence). V lost 3 bases and J lost 4, with 12 bases in between.

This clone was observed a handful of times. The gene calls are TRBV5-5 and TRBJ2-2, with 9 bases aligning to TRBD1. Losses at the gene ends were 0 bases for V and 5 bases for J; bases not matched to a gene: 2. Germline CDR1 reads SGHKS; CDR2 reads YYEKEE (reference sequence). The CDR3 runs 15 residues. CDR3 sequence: CASSLDRGRTGELFF. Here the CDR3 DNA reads TGTGCCAGCAGCTTGGACAGGGGGCGTACCGGGGAGCTGTTTTTT.

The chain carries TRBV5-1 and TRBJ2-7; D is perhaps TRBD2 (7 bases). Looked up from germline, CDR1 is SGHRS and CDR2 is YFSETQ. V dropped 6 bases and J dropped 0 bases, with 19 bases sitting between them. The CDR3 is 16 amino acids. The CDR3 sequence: CASTQGRDFGSYEQYF. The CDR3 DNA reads TGCGCCAGCACCCAGGGGAGGGACTTCGGCTCCTACGAGCAGTACTTC.

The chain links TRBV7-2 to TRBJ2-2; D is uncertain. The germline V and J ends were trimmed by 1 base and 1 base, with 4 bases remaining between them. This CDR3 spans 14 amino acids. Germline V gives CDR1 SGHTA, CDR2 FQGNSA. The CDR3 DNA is TGTGCCAGCAGCTTAGGGGGGAACACCGGGGAGCTGTTTTTT. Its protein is CASSLGGNTGELFF.